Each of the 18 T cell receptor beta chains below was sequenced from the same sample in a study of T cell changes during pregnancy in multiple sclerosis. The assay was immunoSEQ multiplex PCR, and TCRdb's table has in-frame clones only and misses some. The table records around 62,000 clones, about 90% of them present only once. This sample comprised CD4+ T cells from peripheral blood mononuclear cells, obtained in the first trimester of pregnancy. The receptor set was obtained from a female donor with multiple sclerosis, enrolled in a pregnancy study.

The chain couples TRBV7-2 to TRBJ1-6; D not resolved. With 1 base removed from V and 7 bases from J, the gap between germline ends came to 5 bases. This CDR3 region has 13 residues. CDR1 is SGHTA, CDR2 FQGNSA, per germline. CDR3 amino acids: CASSLVLNSPLHF. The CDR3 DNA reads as TGTGCCAGCAGCTTAGTACTGAATTCACCCCTCCACTTT.

Here the CDR3 reads CASSYSRGQRNEQFF. For the CDR3, the DNA is TGTGCCAGCAGTTACTCGCGGGGGCAACGGAATGAGCAGTTCTTC. The rearrangement joins TRBV6-5 to TRBJ2-1; D perhaps matches TRBD2 (7 bases). CDR1 and CDR2 (germline): MNHEY, SVGAGI. V lost 0 bases, J lost 7 bases, and 13 bases lay in between. The CDR3 covers 15 residues.

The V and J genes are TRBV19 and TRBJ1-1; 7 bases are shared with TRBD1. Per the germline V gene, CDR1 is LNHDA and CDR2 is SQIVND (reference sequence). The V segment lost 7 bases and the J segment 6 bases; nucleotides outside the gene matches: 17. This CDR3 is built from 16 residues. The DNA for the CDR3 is TGTGCCAGTACCCGGGGACAGAGGATAGAAGGGGCTGAAGCTTTCTTT. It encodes CASTRGQRIEGAEAFF. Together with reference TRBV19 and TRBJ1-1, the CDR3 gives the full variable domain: DGGITQSPKYLFRKEGQNVTLSCEQNLNHDAMYWYRQDPGQGLRLIYYSQIVNDFQKGDIAEGYSVSREKKESFPLTVTSAQKNPTAFYLCASTRGQRIEGAEAFFGQGTRLTVV.

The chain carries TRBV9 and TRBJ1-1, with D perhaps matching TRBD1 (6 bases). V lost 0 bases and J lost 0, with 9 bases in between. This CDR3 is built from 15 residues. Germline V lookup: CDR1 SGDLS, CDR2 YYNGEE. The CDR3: CASSVATGMNTEAFF. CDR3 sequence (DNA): TGTGCCAGCAGCGTAGCAACAGGGATGAACACTGAAGCTTTCTTT.

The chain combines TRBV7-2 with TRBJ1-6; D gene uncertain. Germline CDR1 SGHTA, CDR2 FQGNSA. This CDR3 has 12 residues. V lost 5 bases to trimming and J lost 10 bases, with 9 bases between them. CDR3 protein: CASSEGGSPLHF. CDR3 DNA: TGTGCCAGCAGCGAGGGCGGCTCACCCCTCCACTTT.

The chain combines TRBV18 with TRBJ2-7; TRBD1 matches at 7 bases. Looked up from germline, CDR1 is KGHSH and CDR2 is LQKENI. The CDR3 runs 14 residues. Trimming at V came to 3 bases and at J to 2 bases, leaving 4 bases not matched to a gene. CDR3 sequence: CASSPGQSTYEQYF. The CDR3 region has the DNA TGTGCCAGCTCACCGGGACAGTCTACCTACGAGCAGTACTTC.

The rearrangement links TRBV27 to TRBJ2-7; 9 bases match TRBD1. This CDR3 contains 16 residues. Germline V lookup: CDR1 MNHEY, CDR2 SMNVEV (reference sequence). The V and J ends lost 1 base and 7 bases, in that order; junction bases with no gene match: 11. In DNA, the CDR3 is TGTGCCAGCAGTTTATGGGTGGGACAGGGCCTCTCTGAGCAGTACTTC. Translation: CASSLWVGQGLSEQYF.

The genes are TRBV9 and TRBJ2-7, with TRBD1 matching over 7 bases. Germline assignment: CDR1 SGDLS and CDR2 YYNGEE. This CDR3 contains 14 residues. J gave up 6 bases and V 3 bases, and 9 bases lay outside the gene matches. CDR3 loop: CASSGSTGRGEQYF. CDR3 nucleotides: TGTGCCAGCAGCGGATCGACAGGGAGAGGCGAGCAGTACTTC.

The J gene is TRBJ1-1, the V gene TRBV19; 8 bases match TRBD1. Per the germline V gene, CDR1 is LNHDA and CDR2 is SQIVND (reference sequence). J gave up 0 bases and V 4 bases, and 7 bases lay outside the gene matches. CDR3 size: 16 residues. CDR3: CASSTLHRGMNTEAFF. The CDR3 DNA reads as TGTGCCAGTAGTACCTTGCACAGGGGGATGAACACTGAAGCTTTCTTT.

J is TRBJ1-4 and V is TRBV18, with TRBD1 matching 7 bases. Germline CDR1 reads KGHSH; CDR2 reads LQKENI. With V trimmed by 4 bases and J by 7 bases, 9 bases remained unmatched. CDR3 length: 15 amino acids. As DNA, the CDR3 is TGTGCCAGCTCACAAGGACAGGTGGGCGGTGAAAAACTGTTTTTT. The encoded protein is CASSQGQVGGEKLFF.

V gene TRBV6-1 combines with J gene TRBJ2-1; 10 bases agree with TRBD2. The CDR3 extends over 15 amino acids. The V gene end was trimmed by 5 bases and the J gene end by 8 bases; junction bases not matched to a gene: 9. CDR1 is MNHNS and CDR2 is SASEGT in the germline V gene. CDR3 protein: CASSPLAGGSYEQFF. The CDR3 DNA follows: TGTGCCAGCAGTCCTTTAGCGGGGGGCAGCTATGAGCAGTTCTTC.

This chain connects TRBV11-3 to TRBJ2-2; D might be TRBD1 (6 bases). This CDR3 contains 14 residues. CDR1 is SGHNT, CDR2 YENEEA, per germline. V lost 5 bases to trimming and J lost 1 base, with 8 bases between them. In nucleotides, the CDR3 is TGTGCCAGCAGCCCAGGGGAGAACACCGGGGAGCTGTTTTTT. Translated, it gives CASSPGENTGELFF.

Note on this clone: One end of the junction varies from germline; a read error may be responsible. CDR3 nucleotide sequence: TGTGCCAGCACCTTAAACAGGGCTGAGCAGTTCTTC. Its translation: CASTLNRAEQFF. The chain uses TRBV11-2 and TRBJ2-1; the D gene is possibly TRBD1 (6 bases). This CDR3 region has 12 residues. Germline assignment: CDR1 SGHAT and CDR2 FQNNGV.

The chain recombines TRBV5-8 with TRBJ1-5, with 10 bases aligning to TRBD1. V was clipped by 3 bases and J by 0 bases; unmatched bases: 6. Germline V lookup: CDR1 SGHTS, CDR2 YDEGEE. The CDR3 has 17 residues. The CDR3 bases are TGTGCCAGCAGCTGGGACAGGGGTCCGTATAGCAATCAGCCCCAGCATTTT. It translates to CASSWDRGPYSNQPQHF.

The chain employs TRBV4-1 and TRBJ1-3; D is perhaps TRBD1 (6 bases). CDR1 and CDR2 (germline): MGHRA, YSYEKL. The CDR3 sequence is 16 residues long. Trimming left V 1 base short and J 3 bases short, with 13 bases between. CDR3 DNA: TGCGCCAGCAGCCAAGTCCCTGAGGGACATGGAAACACCATATATTTT. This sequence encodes CASSQVPEGHGNTIYF.

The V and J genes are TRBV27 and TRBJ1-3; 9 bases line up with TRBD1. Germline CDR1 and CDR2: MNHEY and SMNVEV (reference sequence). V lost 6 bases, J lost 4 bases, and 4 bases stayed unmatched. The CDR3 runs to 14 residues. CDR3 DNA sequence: TGTGCCAGCAGCACAGGGGGCGGGGGAAACACCATATATTTT. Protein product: CASSTGGGGNTIYF.

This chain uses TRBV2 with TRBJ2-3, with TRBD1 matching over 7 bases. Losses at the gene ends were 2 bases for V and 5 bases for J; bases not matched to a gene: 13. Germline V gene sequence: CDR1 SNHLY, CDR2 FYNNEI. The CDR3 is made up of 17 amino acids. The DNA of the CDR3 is TGTGCCAGCAGTGAACGACAGGGATTGGGTCCCGGAGATACGCAGTATTTT. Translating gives CASSERQGLGPGDTQYF. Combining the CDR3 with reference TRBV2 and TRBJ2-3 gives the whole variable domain EPEVTQTPSHQVTQMGQEVILRCVPISNHLYFYWYRQILGQKVEFLVSFYNNEISEKSEIFDDQFSVERPDGSNFTLKIRSTKLEDSAMYFCASSERQGLGPGDTQYFGPGTRLTVL.

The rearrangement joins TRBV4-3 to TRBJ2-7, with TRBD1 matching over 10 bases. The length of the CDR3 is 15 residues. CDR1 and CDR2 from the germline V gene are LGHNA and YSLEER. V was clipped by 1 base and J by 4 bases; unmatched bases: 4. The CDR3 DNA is TGCGCCAGCAGCCAAGGGACAGGGGGTGGGTACGAGCAGTACTTC. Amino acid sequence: CASSQGTGGGYEQYF.